These 21 T cell receptor beta chains came from one sample sequenced in a study of T cells in Graves' hyperthyroidism and ophthalmopathy. The CDR3 regions of TCR beta were amplified from RNA transcripts. Carried out on the TCR CDR3, a first-round RT-PCR used the HTBI primer set. TCRdb re-called the multiplex PCR reads with MiXCR, one entry per CDR3 protein. The sample contains fewer than 500,000 distinct CDR3 sequences, roughly 15% of which appear only once. The sequencing input was blood. These receptors were collected from a woman aged 25 to 45 with Graves' ophthalmopathy.

In its sample, this clonotype was seen many times. The chain employs TRBV28 and TRBJ1-5; D gene ambiguous. With 5 bases removed from V and 2 bases from J, the gap between germline ends came to 13 bases. CDR3 length: 15 residues. Germline CDR1 MDHEN, CDR2 SYDVKM. This CDR3 reads CASSPEGWGNQPQHF. The CDR3 bases are TGTGCCAGCAGTCCCGAGGGTTGGGGCAATCAGCCCCAGCATTTT.

This clonotype came up many times. The V call is TRBV6-5, the J call TRBJ1-2; 7 bases fit TRBD1. The ends lost 2 bases at V and 2 bases at J; junction bases unmatched: 11. CDR1 is MNHEY and CDR2 is SVGAGI in the germline V gene. This CDR3 has 17 residues. The CDR3 nucleotides read TGTGCCAGCAGTTACAGTCCCTCAGGGGGACTAAACTATGGCTACACCTTC. Translation gives CASSYSPSGGLNYGYTF.

This clonotype was detected many times. V and J are TRBV7-9 and TRBJ2-7; TRBD1 matches 10 bases. CDR3 size: 18 residues. Unmatched junction bases numbered 20, after V lost 5 bases and J lost 7 bases. Germline lookup yields CDR1 SEHNR and CDR2 FQNEAQ (reference sequence). CDR3 loop: CASSPGQGGTAASGEQYF. The DNA of the CDR3 is TGTGCCAGCAGCCCTGGACAGGGGGGGACCGCCGCGTCGGGGGAGCAGTACTTC.

This clonotype was detected a few times. The chain couples TRBV5-5 to TRBJ1-4; D gene ambiguous. The CDR3 is made up of 12 amino acids. V shed 4 bases and J shed 6 bases, with 7 bases lying between them. The germline gives CDR1 SGHKS, CDR2 YYEKEE (reference sequence). CDR3 loop: CASSIMDEKLFF. The CDR3, as DNA: TGTGCCAGCAGCATAATGGATGAAAAACTGTTTTTT.

This clonotype was detected a few times. The junction differs from germline at one of its ends, possibly a read error. The chain is built from TRBV7-9 and TRBJ2-2; D possibly matches TRBD1 or TRBD2 (5 bases each). Per the germline V gene, CDR1 is SEHNR and CDR2 is FQNEAQ (reference sequence). The length of the CDR3 is 13 residues. The DNA of the CDR3 is TGTGCCAGCAGCTCCGACGGGACCGTAAGAGGTGTTTTT. It is translated as CASSSDGTVRGVF.

This clonotype has a handful of counts. V gene TRBV6-1 combines with J gene TRBJ2-3; TRBD2 agrees at 10 bases. The CDR3 covers 15 residues. J lost 3 bases, V lost 3 bases, and 3 bases had no gene match. Germline V lookup: CDR1 MNHNS, CDR2 SASEGT. CDR3 amino acids: CASSDERGGTDTQYF. Written as DNA, the CDR3 is TGTGCCAGCAGTGACGAGCGGGGGGGGACAGATACGCAGTATTTT.

This chain joins TRBV6-1 and TRBJ1-1; the D gene is possibly TRBD1 (5 bases). Trimming shortened V by 7 bases and J by 4 bases, and 13 bases separated the two germline ends. Per germline, CDR1 MNHNS and CDR2 SASEGT. This CDR3 contains 13 residues. The CDR3 DNA reads TGTGCCAGCACTGTGACAGCCCCCACTGAAGCTTTCTTT. Its translation: CASTVTAPTEAFF.

Ten or more counts support this clonotype. V usage is TRBV7-9 and J usage is TRBJ1-1; 7 bases are shared with TRBD1. Per germline, CDR1 SEHNR and CDR2 FQNEAQ (reference sequence). This CDR3 region has 15 residues. The trim removed 4 bases at V and 5 bases at J, leaving 10 bases unmatched. Written as DNA, the CDR3 is TGTGCCAGCAGCTCCGCCGGGACAGATCAAACTGAAGCTTTCTTT. Translating it yields CASSSAGTDQTEAFF.

V gene TRBV9 combines with J gene TRBJ2-3, with unresolved D. V lost 3 bases to trimming and J lost 2 bases, with 4 bases between them. Per the germline V gene, CDR1 is SGDLS and CDR2 is YYNGEE. The length of the CDR3 is 12 residues. This CDR3 reads CASSGPTDTQYF. CDR3 nucleotide sequence: TGTGCCAGCAGCGGACCCACAGATACGCAGTATTTT.

The CDR3 loop is CASSPGQGARSNEQFF. The CDR3 nucleotides read TGTGCCAGCAGCCCGGGACAGGGGGCGCGGTCCAATGAGCAGTTCTTC. V gene TRBV5-4 combines with J gene TRBJ2-1; 12 bases are a match to TRBD1. This CDR3 spans 16 amino acids. Looked up from germline, CDR1 is SGHNT and CDR2 is YYREEE (reference sequence). The V segment lost 4 bases and the J segment 6 bases; nucleotides outside the gene matches: 8.

Many counts were recorded for this clonotype. The chain recombines TRBV11-2 with TRBJ2-1, with unresolved D. Germline CDR1 is SGHAT and CDR2 is FQNNGV. Trimming shortened V by 5 bases and J by 8 bases, and 10 bases separated the two germline ends. The CDR3 has 12 residues. CDR3 sequence: CASSPRRDEQFF. As DNA, the CDR3 is TGTGCCAGCAGCCCGCGTAGGGATGAGCAGTTCTTC.

This clonotype was counted ten times or more. CDR3 protein: CAWTLFGVSYNSPLHF. The CDR3 bases are TGTGCCTGGACCCTTTTCGGAGTCTCCTATAATTCACCCCTCCACTTT. The chain recombines TRBV30 with TRBJ1-6; D unclear. The germline V gene has CDR1 GTSNPN and CDR2 SVGIG (reference sequence). CDR3 size: 16 residues. Trimming removed 4 bases from V and 0 bases from J, with 13 bases in between.

The rearrangement uses TRBV28 and TRBJ1-3; D is uncertain. Trimming took 5 bases from V and 4 from J, leaving 12 bases between them. Germline values: CDR1 MDHEN, CDR2 SYDVKM. The CDR3 sequence is 14 residues long. The CDR3 region has the DNA TGTGCCAGCAGTACGGACGGGGTGGGAAACACCATATATTTT. Translation gives CASSTDGVGNTIYF.

This clonotype turned up a few times. The J gene is TRBJ2-1, the V gene TRBV15; 9 bases are shared with TRBD2. The CDR3 runs to 14 residues. Germline V lookup: CDR1 LNHNV, CDR2 YYDKDF (reference sequence). J lost 8 bases, V lost 9 bases, and 11 bases had no gene match. CDR3 in DNA: TGTGCCACTCGGGGGGCGGGGGGGGGAGATGAGCAGTTCTTC. This gives the protein CATRGAGGGDEQFF. Supplemented by reference TRBV15 and TRBJ2-1, the full variable domain reads DAMVIQNPRYQVTQFGKPVTLSCSQTLNHNVMYWYQQKSSQAPKLLFHYYDKDFNNEADTPDNFQSRRPNTSFCFLDIRSPGLGDTAMYLCATRGAGGGDEQFFGPGTRLTVL.

This clonotype was detected many times. The chain carries TRBV18 and TRBJ2-3; D may be TRBD2 (5 bases). Germline CDR1 reads KGHSH; CDR2 reads LQKENI. With 0 bases removed from V and 1 base from J, the gap between germline ends came to 11 bases. CDR3 length: 16 residues. DNA of the CDR3: TGTGCCAGCTCACCACCAGGAGCGGACGGCACAGATACGCAGTATTTT. Its protein product is CASSPPGADGTDTQYF.

This clonotype has at least ten counts. This sequence joins TRBV28 and TRBJ1-5; tentatively, D is TRBD1 (5 bases). V was clipped by 3 bases and J by 6 bases, with 12 bases between them. CDR1 MDHEN and CDR2 SYDVKM come from the germline V gene. This CDR3 is built from 14 residues. The DNA of the CDR3 is TGTGCCAGCAGTTTTGGGGCCTCAGGTCAGCCCCAGCATTTT. Translation: CASSFGASGQPQHF.

In the case of this clonotype: The junction and the germline gene differ at one end; a read error may be behind it. The genes are TRBV6-9 and TRBJ2-2; 7 bases match TRBD1. The length of the CDR3 is 13 residues. CDR1 and CDR2 from the germline V gene are MNHGY and SVAAGI. CDR3 region: CASSLTGTGELVF. In DNA form, the CDR3 reads TGTGCCAGCAGTTTGACAGGGACGGGTGAGCTGGTTTTT.

This clonotype appeared a few times. This sequence joins TRBV6-6 and TRBJ2-6, with D perhaps being TRBD1 or TRBD2 (5 bases each). CDR1 is MNHNY and CDR2 is SVGAGI in the germline V gene (reference sequence). The CDR3 extends over 15 amino acids. Trimming removed 2 bases from V and 15 bases from J, with 20 bases in between. The CDR3 is CASSYEGPHDSGLTF. The CDR3 DNA reads as TGTGCCAGCAGTTACGAGGGGCCCCACGATTCAGGCCTGACTTTC.

This clonotype was counted ten times or more. This chain links TRBV12-3 or TRBV12-4 with TRBJ1-1; no reliable D call. The CDR3 has 14 amino acids. V was clipped by 10 bases and J by 1 base, with 16 bases between them. CDR3 nucleotide sequence: TGTGCCACCTCACTAAGGTGGGAGAACACTGAAGCTTTCTTT. Translating it yields CATSLRWENTEAFF.

V is TRBV4-1 and J is TRBJ1-5; D is unclear. Germline CDR1 MGHRA, CDR2 YSYEKL. Trimming removed 1 base from V and 6 bases from J, with 10 bases in between. This CDR3 comprises 14 residues. The CDR3, as DNA: TGCGCCAGCAGCCAAGTAACGGCTAGTCAGCCCCAGCATTTT. This encodes CASSQVTASQPQHF.

This clonotype was seen repeatedly, ten times or more. The chain links TRBV27 to TRBJ2-1; D gene uncertain. Trimming cost V 5 bases and J 8 bases, with 22 bases left between them. The CDR3 is made up of 16 amino acids. The germline CDR1 and CDR2 sequences are MNHEY and SMNVEV (reference sequence). The CDR3 sequence: CASSRAPMTGYDEQFF. The CDR3 region has the DNA TGTGCCAGCAGTCGAGCCCCCATGACTGGGTACGATGAGCAGTTCTTC.